These 4 T cell receptor beta chains were sequenced from one sample in a study of glioma-infiltrating T cells. Amplification of TCR alpha and beta CDR3 regions from RNA used iRepertoire nested multiplex PCR. TCRdb reanalysed the multiplex PCR reads using MiXCR and keeps one entry per CDR3 protein. The repertoire holds 150,000 or so distinct CDR3 sequences, with more than 35% as singletons. What was sequenced was glioma tissue, nonneoplastic brain tissue, or PBMCs (not recorded which). The receptors stem from a human donor with low-grade glioma or glioblastoma, undergoing nonglioma brain surgery, or in good health (not recorded which).

This chain connects TRBV7-2 to TRBJ1-5; 9 bases line up with TRBD1. CDR1 and CDR2 (germline): SGHTA, FQGNSA. CDR3 length equals 19 residues. The V and J ends lost 6 bases and 1 base, in that order; junction bases with no gene match: 16. In DNA form, the CDR3 reads TGTGCCAGCAGTTCAGACAGGGGGGCGATAGGCCCGAGCAATCAGCCCCAGCATTTT. This translates into CASSSDRGAIGPSNQPQHF.

This rearrangement joins TRBV27 to TRBJ2-3, with 11 positions matching TRBD2. J gave up 10 bases and V 6 bases, and 18 bases lay outside the gene matches. Germline V CDR1 and CDR2: MNHEY, SMNVEV (reference sequence). The CDR3 spans 17 residues. CDR3 DNA: TGTGCCAGCAGGGGCGAGTCTAGCGGGGGGCGGGGGTCTGCGCAGTATTTT. Encoded protein: CASRGESSGGRGSAQYF.

This clonotype was detected a few times. The chain links TRBV14 to TRBJ2-3, with a possible D match to TRBD1 (6 bases). Trimming shortened V by 2 bases and J by 4 bases, and 13 bases separated the two germline ends. The CDR3 runs to 15 residues. Germline V lookup: CDR1 SGHDN, CDR2 FVKESK. The CDR3 nucleotides are TGTGCCAGCAGCCAACAGGGGAGCGTCGCAGATACGCAGTATTTT. Protein: CASSQQGSVADTQYF.

There are many counts of this clonotype. The chain uses TRBV6-1 and TRBJ2-1; 11 nucleotides agree with TRBD2. The CDR3 has 12 residues. V shed 6 bases and J 10 bases; nucleotides not matched to a gene: 2. Per germline, CDR1 MNHNS and CDR2 SASEGT. The CDR3, as DNA: TGTGCCAGCAGACGACTAGCGGGGGAGCAGTTCTTC. Translation gives CASRRLAGEQFF.